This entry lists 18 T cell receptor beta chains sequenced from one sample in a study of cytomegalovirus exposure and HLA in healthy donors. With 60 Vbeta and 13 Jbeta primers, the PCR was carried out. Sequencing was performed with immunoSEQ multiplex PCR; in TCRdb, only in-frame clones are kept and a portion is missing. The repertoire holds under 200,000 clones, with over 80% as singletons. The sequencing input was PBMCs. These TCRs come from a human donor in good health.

CDR3 amino acids: CASSSRDTNYGYTF. The CDR3 DNA reads TGTGCCAGCAGTTCCCGGGACACTAACTATGGCTACACCTTC. The gene calls are TRBV28 and TRBJ1-2; tentative D call: TRBD1 (6 bases). V was pared by 4 bases and J by 0 bases, with 9 bases between. The CDR3 extends over 14 amino acids. Germline assignment: CDR1 MDHEN and CDR2 SYDVKM.

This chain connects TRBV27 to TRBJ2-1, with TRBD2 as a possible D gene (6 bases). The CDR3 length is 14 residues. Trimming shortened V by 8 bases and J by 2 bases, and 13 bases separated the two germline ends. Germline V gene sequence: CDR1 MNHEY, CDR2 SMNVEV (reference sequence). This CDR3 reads CASSPGGTYNEQFF. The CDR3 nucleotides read TGTGCCAGCTCCCCTGGGGGGACCTACAATGAGCAGTTCTTC.

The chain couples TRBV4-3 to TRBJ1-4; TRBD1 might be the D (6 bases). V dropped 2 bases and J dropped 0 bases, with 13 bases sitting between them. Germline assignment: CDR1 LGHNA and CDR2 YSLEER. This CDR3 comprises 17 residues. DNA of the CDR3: TGCGCCAGCAGCCAAAAGACAGGTCTTGCAACTAATGAAAAACTGTTTTTT. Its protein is CASSQKTGLATNEKLFF.

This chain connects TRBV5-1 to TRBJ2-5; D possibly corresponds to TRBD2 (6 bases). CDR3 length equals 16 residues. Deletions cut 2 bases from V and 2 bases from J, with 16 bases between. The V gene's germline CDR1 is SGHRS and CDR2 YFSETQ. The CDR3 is CASSFMPSEQQETQYF. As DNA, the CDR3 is TGCGCCAGCAGCTTTATGCCTAGCGAGCAACAAGAGACCCAGTACTTC.

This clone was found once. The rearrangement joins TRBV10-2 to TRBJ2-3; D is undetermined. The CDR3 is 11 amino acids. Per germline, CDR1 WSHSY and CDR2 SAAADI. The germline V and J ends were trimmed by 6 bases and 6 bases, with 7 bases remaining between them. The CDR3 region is CASRLSDTQYF. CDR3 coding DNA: TGCGCCAGCAGGTTATCGGATACGCAGTATTTT.

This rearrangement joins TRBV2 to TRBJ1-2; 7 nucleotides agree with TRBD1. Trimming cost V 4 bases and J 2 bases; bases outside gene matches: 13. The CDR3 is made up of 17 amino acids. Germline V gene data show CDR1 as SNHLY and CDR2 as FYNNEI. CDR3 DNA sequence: TGTGCCAGCAGTGGGCAAATTGGGACAGCCCTGAACTATGGCTACACCTTC. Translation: CASSGQIGTALNYGYTF.

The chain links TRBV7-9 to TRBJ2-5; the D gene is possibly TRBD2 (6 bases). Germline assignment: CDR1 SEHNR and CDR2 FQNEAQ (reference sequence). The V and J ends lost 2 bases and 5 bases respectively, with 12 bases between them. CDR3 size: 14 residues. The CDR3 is CASSLTSSWETQYF. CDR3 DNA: TGTGCCAGCAGCTTAACTAGCTCTTGGGAGACCCAGTACTTC.

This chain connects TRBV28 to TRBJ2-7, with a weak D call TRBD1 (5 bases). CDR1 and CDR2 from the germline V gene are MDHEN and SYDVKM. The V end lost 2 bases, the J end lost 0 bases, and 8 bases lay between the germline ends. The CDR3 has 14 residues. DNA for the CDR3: TGTGCCAGCAGTTTACAGGGCCGCTCCTACGAGCAGTACTTC. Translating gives CASSLQGRSYEQYF.

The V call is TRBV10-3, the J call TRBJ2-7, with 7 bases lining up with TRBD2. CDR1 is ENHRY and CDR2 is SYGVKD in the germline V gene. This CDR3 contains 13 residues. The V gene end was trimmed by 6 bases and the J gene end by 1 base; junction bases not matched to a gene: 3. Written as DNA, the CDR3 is TGTGCCATCAGAATAGCGGGTTCCTACGAGCAGTACTTC. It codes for CAIRIAGSYEQYF.

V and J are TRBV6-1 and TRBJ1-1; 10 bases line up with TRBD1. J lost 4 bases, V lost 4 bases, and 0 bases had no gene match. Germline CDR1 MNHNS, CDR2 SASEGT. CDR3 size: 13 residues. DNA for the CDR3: TGTGCCAGCAGTGGGGACAGGGGCACTGAAGCTTTCTTT. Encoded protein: CASSGDRGTEAFF.

The CDR3 sequence is CASSGLVSTDTQYF. The CDR3 region has the DNA TGTGCCAGCAGTGGACTAGTTAGCACAGATACGCAGTATTTT. This chain joins TRBV27 and TRBJ2-3; 7 bases are a match to TRBD2. From germline, CDR1 is MNHEY and CDR2 SMNVEV (reference sequence). This CDR3 spans 14 amino acids. Trimming cost V 5 bases and J 0 bases; bases outside gene matches: 2.

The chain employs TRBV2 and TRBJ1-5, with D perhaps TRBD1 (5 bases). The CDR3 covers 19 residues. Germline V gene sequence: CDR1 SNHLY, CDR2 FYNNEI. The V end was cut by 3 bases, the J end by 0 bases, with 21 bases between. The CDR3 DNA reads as TGTGCCAGCAGTGATCTTGGCAGGGATATAGTCTATAGCAATCAGCCCCAGCATTTT. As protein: CASSDLGRDIVYSNQPQHF.

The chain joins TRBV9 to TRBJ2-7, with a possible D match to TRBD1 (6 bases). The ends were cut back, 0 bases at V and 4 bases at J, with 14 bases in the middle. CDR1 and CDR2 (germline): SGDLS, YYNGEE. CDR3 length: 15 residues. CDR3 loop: CASSVDVGGRYEQYF. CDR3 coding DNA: TGTGCCAGCAGCGTAGACGTAGGGGGTCGGTACGAGCAGTACTTC.

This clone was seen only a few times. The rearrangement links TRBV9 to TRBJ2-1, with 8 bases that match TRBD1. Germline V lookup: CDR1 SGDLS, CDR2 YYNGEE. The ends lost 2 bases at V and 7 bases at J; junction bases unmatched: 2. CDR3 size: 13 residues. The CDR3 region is CASSVDRGNEQFF. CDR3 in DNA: TGTGCCAGCAGCGTCGACAGGGGAAATGAGCAGTTCTTC.

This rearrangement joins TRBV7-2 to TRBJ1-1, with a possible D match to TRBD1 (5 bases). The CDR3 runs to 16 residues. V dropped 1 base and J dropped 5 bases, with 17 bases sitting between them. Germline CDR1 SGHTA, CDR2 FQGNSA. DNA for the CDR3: TGTGCCAGCAGCTTAGGGGGCACCCGGGCGGGGACTGAAGCTTTCTTT. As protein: CASSLGGTRAGTEAFF.

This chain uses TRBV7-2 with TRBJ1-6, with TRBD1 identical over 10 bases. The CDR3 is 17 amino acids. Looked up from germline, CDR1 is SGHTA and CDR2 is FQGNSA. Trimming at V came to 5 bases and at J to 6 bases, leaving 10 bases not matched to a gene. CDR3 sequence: CASSPRGQGVGNSPLHF. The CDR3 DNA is TGTGCCAGCAGCCCCAGAGGACAGGGGGTGGGTAATTCACCCCTCCACTTT.

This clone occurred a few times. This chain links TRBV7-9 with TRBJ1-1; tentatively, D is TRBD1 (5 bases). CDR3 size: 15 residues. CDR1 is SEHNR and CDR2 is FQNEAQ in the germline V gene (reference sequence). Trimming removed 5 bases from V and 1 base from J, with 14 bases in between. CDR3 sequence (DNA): TGTGCCAGCAGCGCCAACTCGGGGGGGAACACTGAAGCTTTCTTT. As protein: CASSANSGGNTEAFF.

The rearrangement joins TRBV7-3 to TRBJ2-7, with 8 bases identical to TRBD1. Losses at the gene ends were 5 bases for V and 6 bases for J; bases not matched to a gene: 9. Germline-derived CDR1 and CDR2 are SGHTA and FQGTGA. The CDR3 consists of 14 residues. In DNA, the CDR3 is TGTGCCAGCAGCCTAGGGCCAGGGGGCTCCGAGCAGTACTTC. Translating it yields CASSLGPGGSEQYF. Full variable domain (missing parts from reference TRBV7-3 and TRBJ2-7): GAGVSQTPSNKVTEKGKYVELRCDPISGHTALYWYRQSLGQGPEFLIYFQGTGAADDSGLPNDRFFAVRPEGSVSTLKIQRTERGDSAVYLCASSLGPGGSEQYFGPGTRLTVT.